The entry that follows covers one T cell receptor beta chain sequence. Data came from immunoSEQ multiplex PCR; TCRdb stores just in-frame clones and leaves some out. The sample contains under 250,000 clones, 70% to 90% of which appear only once. This sample was included in a study of blood T cell repertoires in COVID-19. Overall study context: T cells, B-cell-depleted T cells, or PBMCs supplied cDNA or gDNA.

This CDR3 is built from 12 residues. V was trimmed by 5 bases and J by 10 bases, leaving 14 bases between them. Germline-derived CDR1 and CDR2 are MNHEY and SVGEGT. Seattle patients were enrolled while actively infected and followed longitudinally. The chain recombines TRBV6-2 or TRBV6-3 with TRBJ1-1; D may be TRBD1 (5 bases). Sequencing used peripheral blood. The sequence was collected from a man aged 45-65 years with COVID-19, enrolled during active disease. CDR3 nucleotides: TGTGCCAGCAGTCAAAACACAGGCAGAGCTTTCTTT. Translated, it gives CASSQNTGRAFF.